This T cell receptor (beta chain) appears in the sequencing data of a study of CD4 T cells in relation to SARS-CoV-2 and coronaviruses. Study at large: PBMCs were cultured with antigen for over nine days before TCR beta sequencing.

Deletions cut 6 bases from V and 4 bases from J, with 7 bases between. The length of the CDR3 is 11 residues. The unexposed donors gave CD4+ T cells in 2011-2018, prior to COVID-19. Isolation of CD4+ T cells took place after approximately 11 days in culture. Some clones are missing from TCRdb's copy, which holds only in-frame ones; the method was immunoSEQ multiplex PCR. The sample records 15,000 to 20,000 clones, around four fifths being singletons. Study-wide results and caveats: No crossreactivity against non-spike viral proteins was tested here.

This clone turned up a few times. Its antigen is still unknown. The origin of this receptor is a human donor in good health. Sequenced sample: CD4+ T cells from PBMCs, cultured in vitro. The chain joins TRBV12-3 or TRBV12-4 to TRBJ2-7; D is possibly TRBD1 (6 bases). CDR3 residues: CASRQGYEQYF. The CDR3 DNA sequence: TGTGCCAGCAGACAGGGTTACGAGCAGTACTTC.